This is a list of T cell receptor beta chains from one sample in a study of T cell responses to AZD1222 COVID-19 vaccine. Profiled with immunoSEQ multiplex PCR; TCRdb holds only in-frame clones, not every one. This sample has more than 100,000 clones; about nine tenths occur once, and the top ten carry roughly 1.5%. This specimen was peripheral blood, taken on day 0 of AZD1222 vaccination. All receptors derive from an adult in good health. CDR3s include the opening cysteine and the closing phenylalanine or tryptophan. The D gene is left open where the match is weak. Clone size is not always given. Where it is, it says once, few, many or a class for expanded clones.

J,D,V,size,DNA,CDR3
TRBJ2-7,TRBD1,TRBV4-1,once,TGCGCCAGCAGCCAACCCCAAGGGGGCAACGAGCAGTACTTC,CASSQPQGGNEQYF
TRBJ2-7,.,TRBV2,.,TGTGCCAGCAGTAATAGTGGACTGAGCTACGAGCAGTACTTC,CASSNSGLSYEQYF
TRBJ1-5,TRBD1,TRBV3-1/TRBV3-2,.,TGTGCCAGCAGCCTTTCAGGGGGCACCAATCAGCCCCAGCATTTT,CASSLSGGTNQPQHF
TRBJ1-1,.,TRBV14,.,TGTGCCAGCAGGCCATCCCCGGCATGGGGCACCTTGAACACTGAAGCTTTCTTT,CASRPSPAWGTLNTEAFF
TRBJ2-5,.,TRBV21-1,once,TGTGCCAGCAGCGACCTAACGGGTGGTGAAGAGACCCAGTACTTC,CASSDLTGGEETQYF
TRBJ2-3,TRBD2,TRBV6-2/TRBV6-3,few,TGTGCCAGCAGTGATTCCGGGACTAGGGCAGATACGCAGTATTTT,CASSDSGTRADTQYF
TRBJ2-7,.,TRBV6-5,.,TGTGCCAGCAGTTACTACAGGGAAGTTGGCTACGAGCAGTACTTC,CASSYYREVGYEQYF
TRBJ2-1,.,TRBV18,.,TGTGCCAGCTCACCAACAGGACAACTCTACAATGAGCAGTTCTTC,CASSPTGQLYNEQFF
TRBJ1-2,.,TRBV18,few,TGTGCCAGCTCACCCTACTCGACGCAGCCTTATGGCTACACCTTC,CASSPYSTQPYGYTF
TRBJ2-7,TRBD2,TRBV4-1,.,TGCGCCAGCAGCCAAGAAGGACTAGCGGGGATGGGGGAGCAGTACTTC,CASSQEGLAGMGEQYF
TRBJ2-3,.,TRBV3-1/TRBV3-2,.,TGTGCCAGCAGCCAAGTGGGCGGGGGCCCAGGTACGCAGTATTTT,CASSQVGGGPGTQYF
TRBJ1-2,.,TRBV19,.,TGTGCCAGTAGCGAAACCTTCGATTCGAACTATGGCTACACCTTC,CASSETFDSNYGYTF
TRBJ2-7,.,TRBV27,.,TGTGCCAGCAGTTTGACCGGGGGCTTCTACGAGCAGTACTTC,CASSLTGGFYEQYF
TRBJ1-1,.,TRBV28,.,TGTGCCAGCAGCAGGCGGATCAAGGGCACTGAAGCTTTCTTT,CASSRRIKGTEAFF
TRBJ1-1,.,TRBV14,.,TGTGCCAGCAGCCAACTCCAATCGAGAGTGCCGGGGGTCACTGAAGCTTTCTTT,CASSQLQSRVPGVTEAFF
TRBJ1-1,.,TRBV2,.,TGTGCCAGCAGTGAAGTCGCCCCATTGCCCACTGAAGCTTTCTTT,CASSEVAPLPTEAFF
TRBJ1-2,.,TRBV20-1,.,TGCAGTGCTAGTAATCAGGATACGGGCTATGGCTACACCTTC,CSASNQDTGYGYTF
TRBJ1-5,.,TRBV5-8,.,TGTGCCAGCAGCTCATATCAGCCCCAGCATTTT,CASSSYQPQHF
TRBJ1-2,.,TRBV9,.,TGTGCCAGCAGTCCCATGGGGAGGGGCTACACCTTC,CASSPMGRGYTF
TRBJ2-2,.,TRBV28,.,TGTGCCAGCAAGGGGGGACACGCGAACACCGGGGAGCTGTTTTTT,CASKGGHANTGELFF
TRBJ2-3,TRBD2,TRBV9,.,TGTGCCAGCAGCGTAGGGATTAGCGGGGGCTCCGATACGCAGTATTTT,CASSVGISGGSDTQYF
TRBJ1-6,.,TRBV7-9,few,TGTGCCAGCAGCTTAGTGACCGGGGCCGGGTCACCCCTCCACTTT,CASSLVTGAGSPLHF
TRBJ1-2,TRBD1,TRBV7-2,.,TGTGCCAGCAGCCGCCAGAGGGGGACAGGGTGGGTTTTC,CASSRQRGTGWVF
TRBJ2-3,TRBD2,TRBV4-1,.,TGCGCCAGCAGCCAAGGAAATAGCGGGGGGGCAACAGATACGCAGTATTTT,CASSQGNSGGATDTQYF